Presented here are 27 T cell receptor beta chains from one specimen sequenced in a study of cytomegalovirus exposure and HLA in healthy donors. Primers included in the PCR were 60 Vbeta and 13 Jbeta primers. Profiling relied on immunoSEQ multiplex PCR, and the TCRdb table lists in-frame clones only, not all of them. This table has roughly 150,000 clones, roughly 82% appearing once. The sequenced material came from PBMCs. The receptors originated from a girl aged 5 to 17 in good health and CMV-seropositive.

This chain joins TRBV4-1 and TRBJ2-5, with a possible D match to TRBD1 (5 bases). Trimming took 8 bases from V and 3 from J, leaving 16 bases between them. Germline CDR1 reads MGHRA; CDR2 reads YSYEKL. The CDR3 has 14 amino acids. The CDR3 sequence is CASGADGTKETQYF. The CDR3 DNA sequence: TGCGCCAGCGGGGCGGACGGCACAAAAGAGACCCAGTACTTC.

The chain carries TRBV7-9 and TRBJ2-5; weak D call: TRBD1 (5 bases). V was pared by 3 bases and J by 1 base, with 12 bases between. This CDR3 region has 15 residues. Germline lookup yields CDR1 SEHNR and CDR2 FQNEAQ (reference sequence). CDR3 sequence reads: CASSFSGFAQETQYF. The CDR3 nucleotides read TGTGCCAGCAGCTTCTCAGGGTTCGCCCAAGAGACCCAGTACTTC.

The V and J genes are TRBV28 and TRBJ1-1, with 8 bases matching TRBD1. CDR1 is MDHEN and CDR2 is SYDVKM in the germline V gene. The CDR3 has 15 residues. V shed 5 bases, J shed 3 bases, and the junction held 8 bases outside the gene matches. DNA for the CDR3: TGTGCCAGCAGTCCGCCGACAGGGGTTCACACTGAAGCTTTCTTT. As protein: CASSPPTGVHTEAFF.

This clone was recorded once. Written as DNA, the CDR3 is TGCGCCAGCAGCCAAGATCAGGGGAACTCTGGAAACACCATATATTTT. It yields the protein CASSQDQGNSGNTIYF. The rearrangement links TRBV4-3 to TRBJ1-3; tentative D call: TRBD1 (6 bases). The CDR3 has 16 amino acids. Trimming removed 0 bases from V and 0 bases from J, with 9 bases in between. Germline loops: CDR1 LGHNA, CDR2 YSLEER.

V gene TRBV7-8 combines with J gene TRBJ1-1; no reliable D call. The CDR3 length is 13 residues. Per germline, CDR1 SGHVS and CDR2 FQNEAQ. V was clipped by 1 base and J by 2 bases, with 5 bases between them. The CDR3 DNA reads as TGTGCCAGCAGCTTAGACAGCAACACTGAAGCTTTCTTT. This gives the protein CASSLDSNTEAFF.

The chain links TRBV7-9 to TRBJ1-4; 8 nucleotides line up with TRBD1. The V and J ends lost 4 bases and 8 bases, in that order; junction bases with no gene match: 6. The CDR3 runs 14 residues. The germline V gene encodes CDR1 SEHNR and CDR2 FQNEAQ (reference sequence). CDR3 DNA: TGTGCCAGCAGCTGGACAGGGCATCAAGAAAAACTGTTTTTT. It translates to CASSWTGHQEKLFF. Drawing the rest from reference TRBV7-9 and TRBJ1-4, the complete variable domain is DTGVSQNPRHKITKRGQNVTFRCDPISEHNRLYWYRQTLGQGPEFLTYFQNEAQLEKSRLLSDRFSAERPKGSFSTLEIQRTEQGDSAMYLCASSWTGHQEKLFFGSGTQLSVL.

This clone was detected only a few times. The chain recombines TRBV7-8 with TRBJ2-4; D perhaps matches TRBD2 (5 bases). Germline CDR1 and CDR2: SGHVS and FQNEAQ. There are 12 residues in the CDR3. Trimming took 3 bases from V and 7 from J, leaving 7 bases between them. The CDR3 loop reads CASSLSGNIQYF. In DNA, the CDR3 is TGTGCCAGCAGCTTGAGCGGTAACATTCAGTACTTC.

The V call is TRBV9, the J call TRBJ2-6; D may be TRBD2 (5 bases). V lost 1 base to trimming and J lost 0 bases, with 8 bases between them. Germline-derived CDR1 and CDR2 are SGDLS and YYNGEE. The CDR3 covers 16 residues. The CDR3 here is CASSVLGSSGANVLTF. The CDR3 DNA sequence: TGTGCCAGCAGCGTACTGGGGAGCTCTGGGGCCAACGTCCTGACTTTC. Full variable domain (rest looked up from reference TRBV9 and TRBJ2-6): DSGVTQTPKHLITATGQRVTLRCSPRSGDLSVYWYQQSLDQGLQFLIQYYNGEERAKGNILERFSAQQFPDLHSELNLSSLELGDSALYFCASSVLGSSGANVLTFGAGSRLTVL.

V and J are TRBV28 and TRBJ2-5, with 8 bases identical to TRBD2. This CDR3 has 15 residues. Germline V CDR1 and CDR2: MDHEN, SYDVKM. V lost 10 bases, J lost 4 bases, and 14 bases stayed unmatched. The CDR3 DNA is TGTGCCACAACCAAGATAGCGGGATTGGTAGAGACCCAGTACTTC. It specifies CATTKIAGLVETQYF.

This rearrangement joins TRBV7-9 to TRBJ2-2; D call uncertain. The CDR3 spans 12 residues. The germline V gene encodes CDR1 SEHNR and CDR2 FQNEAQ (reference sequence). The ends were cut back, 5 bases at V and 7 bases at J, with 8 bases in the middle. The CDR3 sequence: CASSPPFGELFF. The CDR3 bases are TGTGCCAGCAGCCCCCCGTTCGGGGAGCTGTTTTTT.

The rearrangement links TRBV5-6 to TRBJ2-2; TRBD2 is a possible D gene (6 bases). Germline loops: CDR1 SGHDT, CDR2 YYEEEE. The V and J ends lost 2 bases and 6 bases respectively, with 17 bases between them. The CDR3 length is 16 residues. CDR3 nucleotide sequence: TGTGCCAGCAGCTTCTTTGAGGGAGGTCAGGCCGGGGAGCTGTTTTTT. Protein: CASSFFEGGQAGELFF.

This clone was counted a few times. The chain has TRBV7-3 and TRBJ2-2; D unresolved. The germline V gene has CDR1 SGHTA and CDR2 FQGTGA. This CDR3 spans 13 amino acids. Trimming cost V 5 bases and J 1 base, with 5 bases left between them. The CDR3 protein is CASSPRNTGELFF. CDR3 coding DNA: TGTGCCAGCAGCCCCAGGAACACCGGGGAGCTGTTTTTT.

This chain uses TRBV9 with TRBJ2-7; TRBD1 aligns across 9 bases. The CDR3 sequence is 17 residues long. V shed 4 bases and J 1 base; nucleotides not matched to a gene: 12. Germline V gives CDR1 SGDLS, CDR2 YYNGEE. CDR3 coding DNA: TGTGCCAGCAGCTTTACCGGACAGGGGCCGTCGTCCTACGAGCAGTACTTC. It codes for CASSFTGQGPSSYEQYF.

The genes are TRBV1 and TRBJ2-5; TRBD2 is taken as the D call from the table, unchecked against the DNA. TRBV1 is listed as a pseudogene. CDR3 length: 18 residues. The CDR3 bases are TGCACCAGCAGCCAGGGCTATGGGACTAGCGATAGGTCAGGGACCCAGTACTTC. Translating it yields CTSSQGYGTSDRSGTQYF.

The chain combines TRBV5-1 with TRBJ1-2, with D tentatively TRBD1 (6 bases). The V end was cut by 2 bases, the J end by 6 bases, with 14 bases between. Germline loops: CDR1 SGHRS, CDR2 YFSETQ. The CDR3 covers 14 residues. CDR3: CASSFPGGADGYTF. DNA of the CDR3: TGCGCCAGCAGCTTCCCGGGGGGGGCGGATGGCTACACCTTC.

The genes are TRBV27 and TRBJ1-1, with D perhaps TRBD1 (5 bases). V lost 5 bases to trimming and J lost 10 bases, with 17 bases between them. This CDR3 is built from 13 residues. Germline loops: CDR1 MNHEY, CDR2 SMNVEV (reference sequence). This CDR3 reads CASSPLRNRRAFF. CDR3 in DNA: TGTGCCAGCAGTCCCTTAAGGAACAGGAGAGCTTTCTTT.

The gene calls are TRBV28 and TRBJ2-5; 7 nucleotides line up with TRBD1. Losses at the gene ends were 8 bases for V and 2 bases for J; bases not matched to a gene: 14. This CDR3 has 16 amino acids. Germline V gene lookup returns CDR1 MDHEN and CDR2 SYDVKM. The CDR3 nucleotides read TGTGCCAGCGCACCCCGACAGGGACGACCTCAAGAGACCCAGTACTTC. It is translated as CASAPRQGRPQETQYF.

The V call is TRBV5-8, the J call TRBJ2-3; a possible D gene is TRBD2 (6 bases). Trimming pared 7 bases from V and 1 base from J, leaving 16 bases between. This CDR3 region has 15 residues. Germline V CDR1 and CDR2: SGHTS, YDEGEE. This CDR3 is CASGGVGGRTDTQYF. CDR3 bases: TGTGCCAGCGGCGGGGTGGGAGGACGCACAGATACGCAGTATTTT.

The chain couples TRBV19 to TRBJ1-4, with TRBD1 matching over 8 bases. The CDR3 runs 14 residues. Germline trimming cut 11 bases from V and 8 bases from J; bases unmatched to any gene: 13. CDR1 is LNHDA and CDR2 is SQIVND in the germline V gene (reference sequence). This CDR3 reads CAASPGQAPEKLFF. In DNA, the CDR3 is TGTGCCGCGTCACCGGGACAGGCGCCGGAAAAACTGTTTTTT.

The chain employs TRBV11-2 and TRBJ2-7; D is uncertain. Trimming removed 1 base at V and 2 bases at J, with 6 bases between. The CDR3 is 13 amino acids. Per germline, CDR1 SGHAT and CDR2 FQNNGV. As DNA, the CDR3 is TGTGCCAGCAGCTTAGCAACTCCCTACGAGCAGTACTTC. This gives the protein CASSLATPYEQYF.

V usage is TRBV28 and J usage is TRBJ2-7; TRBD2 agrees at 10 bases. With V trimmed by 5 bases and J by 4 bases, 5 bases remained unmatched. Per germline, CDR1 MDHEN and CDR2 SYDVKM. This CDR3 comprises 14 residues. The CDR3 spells CASSPTSGFYEQYF. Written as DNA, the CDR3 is TGTGCCAGCAGTCCGACTAGCGGGTTTTACGAGCAGTACTTC.

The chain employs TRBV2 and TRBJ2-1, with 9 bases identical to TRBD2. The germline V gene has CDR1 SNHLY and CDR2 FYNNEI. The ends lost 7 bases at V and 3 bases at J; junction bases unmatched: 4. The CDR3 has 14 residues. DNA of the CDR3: TGTGCCAGCAATAGCGGGAGCCGCTACAATGAGCAGTTCTTC. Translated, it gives CASNSGSRYNEQFF.

The CDR3 nucleotides are TGCAGCGTTGGGGCTGGATTTCAGGAAAAACTGTTTTTT. This sequence encodes CSVGAGFQEKLFF. This chain links TRBV29-1 with TRBJ1-4; D remains ambiguous. The CDR3 has 13 amino acids. Deletions cut 4 bases from V and 8 bases from J, with 14 bases between. CDR1 is SQVTM and CDR2 is ANQGSEA in the germline V gene.

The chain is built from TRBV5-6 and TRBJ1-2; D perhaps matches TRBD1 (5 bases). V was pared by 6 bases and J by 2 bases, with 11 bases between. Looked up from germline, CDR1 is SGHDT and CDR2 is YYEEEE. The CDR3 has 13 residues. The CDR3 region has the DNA TGTGCCAGCATGGCAGGGAACAACTATGGCTACACCTTC. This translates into CASMAGNNYGYTF.

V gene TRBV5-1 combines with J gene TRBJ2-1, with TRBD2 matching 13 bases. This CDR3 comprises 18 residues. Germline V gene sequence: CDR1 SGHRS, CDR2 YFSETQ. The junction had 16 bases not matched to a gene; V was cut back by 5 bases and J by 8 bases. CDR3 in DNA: TGCGCCAGCAGAAGGACTAGCGGGAGCCTTAATACGGGTGATGAGCAGTTCTTC. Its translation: CASRRTSGSLNTGDEQFF.

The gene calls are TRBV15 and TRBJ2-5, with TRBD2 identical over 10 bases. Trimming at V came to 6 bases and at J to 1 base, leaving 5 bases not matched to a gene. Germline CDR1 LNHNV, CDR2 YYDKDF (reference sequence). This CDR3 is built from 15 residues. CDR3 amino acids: CATSHSGRSQETQYF. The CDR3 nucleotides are TGTGCCACCAGTCATAGCGGGAGGTCCCAAGAGACCCAGTACTTC. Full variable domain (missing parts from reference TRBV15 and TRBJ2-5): DAMVIQNPRYQVTQFGKPVTLSCSQTLNHNVMYWYQQKSSQAPKLLFHYYDKDFNNEADTPDNFQSRRPNTSFCFLDIRSPGLGDTAMYLCATSHSGRSQETQYFGPGTRLLVL.

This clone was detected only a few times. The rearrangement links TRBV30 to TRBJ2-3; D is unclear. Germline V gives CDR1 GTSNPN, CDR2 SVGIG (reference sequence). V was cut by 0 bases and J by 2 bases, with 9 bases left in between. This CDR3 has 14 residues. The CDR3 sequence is CAWSVEVFTDTQYF. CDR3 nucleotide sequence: TGTGCCTGGAGTGTAGAGGTATTCACAGATACGCAGTATTTT.